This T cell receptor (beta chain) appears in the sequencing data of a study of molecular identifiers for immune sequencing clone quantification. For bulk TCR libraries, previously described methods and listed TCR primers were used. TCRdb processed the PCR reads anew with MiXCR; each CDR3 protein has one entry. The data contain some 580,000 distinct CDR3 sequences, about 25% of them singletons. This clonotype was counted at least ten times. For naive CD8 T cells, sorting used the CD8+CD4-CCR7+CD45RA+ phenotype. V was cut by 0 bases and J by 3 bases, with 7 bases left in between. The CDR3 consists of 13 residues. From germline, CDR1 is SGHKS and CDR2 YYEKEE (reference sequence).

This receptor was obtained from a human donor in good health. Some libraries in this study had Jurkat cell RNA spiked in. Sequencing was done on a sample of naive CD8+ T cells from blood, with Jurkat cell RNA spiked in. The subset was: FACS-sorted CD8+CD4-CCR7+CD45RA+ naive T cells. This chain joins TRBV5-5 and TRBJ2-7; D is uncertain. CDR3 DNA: TGTGCCAGCAGCTTGGAGGTCGTCTACGAGCAGTACTTC. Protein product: CASSLEVVYEQYF.